This T cell receptor (beta chain) was recovered during a study of blood T cell repertoires in COVID-19. Study overall: Samples of COVID-19 (acute and convalescent) were obtained from the United States, Italy and Spain. The cDNA or gDNA used as material had been derived from T cells, B-cell-depleted T cells, or PBMCs.

V was trimmed by 0 bases and J by 9 bases, leaving 11 bases between them. This CDR3 has 13 amino acids. CDR1 and CDR2 from the germline V gene are SGHRS and YFSETQ. Profiled with immunoSEQ multiplex PCR; TCRdb holds only in-frame clones, not every one. The profile shows around 440,000 clones, around 88% of them singletons. The TCR comes from a woman aged 45-65 years with COVID-19, enrolled during active disease. Sequencing used peripheral blood. The J gene is TRBJ2-3, the V gene TRBV5-1; maybe TRBD1 (5 bases). The CDR3 nucleotides read TGCGCCAGCAGCTTGGCCGACAGAGAAACGCAGTATTTT. It yields the protein CASSLADRETQYF.